This entry is about one T cell receptor beta chain. Antigen: not known. The data belong to a study of radiotherapy plus CTLA-4 blockade in lung cancer. Focal radiation with ipilimumab CTLA-4 blockade was given to patients with chemo-refractory metastatic non-small-cell lung cancer. The assay was immunoSEQ multiplex PCR, and TCRdb's table has in-frame clones only and misses some. The sample comprises roughly 55,000 clones, approximately 65% of which are singletons, and 6.5% to 9.5% rests with the top ten. The CDR3 extends over 14 amino acids. The germline CDR1 and CDR2 sequences are SGDLS and YYNGEE. V lost 3 bases to trimming and J lost 8 bases; unmatched junction nucleotides: 8. Overall study results and limits: In blood, TCR clones derived from the tumor expanded after radiotherapy plus ipilimumab. Reports state that early shifts in blood T cell clones, with interferon-beta, best predicted response.

The TCR originated in a human donor with non-small cell lung cancer whose response to radiotherapy plus ipilimumab could not be evaluated. The sequenced sample was peripheral blood, obtained from a patient treated with radiotherapy plus ipilimumab. The genes are TRBV9 and TRBJ2-5; 9 bases are shared with TRBD1. As DNA, the CDR3 is TGTGCCAGCAGCGCCGGGGACAGGGTACTTACCCAGTACTTC. Translation gives CASSAGDRVLTQYF.